These 23 T cell receptor beta chains share one sample of origin, sequenced in a study of cytomegalovirus exposure and HLA in healthy donors. PCR amplification relied on 60 Vbeta primers (plus 13 Jbeta primers). Profiled with immunoSEQ multiplex PCR; TCRdb holds only in-frame clones, not every one. Here the sample spans about 150,000 clones, 82% being singletons. Material: PBMCs. Receptors were obtained from a woman aged 45-60 years in good health and CMV-seropositive.

The chain uses TRBV2 and TRBJ2-3; TRBD1 agrees at 7 bases. This CDR3 region has 14 residues. The junction had 5 bases not matched to a gene; V was cut back by 4 bases and J by 4 bases. The germline V gene encodes CDR1 SNHLY and CDR2 FYNNEI. CDR3 in amino acids: CASSADRLSDTQYF. The CDR3 DNA reads TGTGCCAGCAGTGCGGACAGGTTGTCAGATACGCAGTATTTT.

This chain joins TRBV6-1 and TRBJ1-2; 7 bases line up with TRBD1. V was pared by 3 bases and J by 8 bases, with 3 bases of the junction left unmatched. The CDR3 extends over 12 amino acids. Germline V gene lookup returns CDR1 MNHNS and CDR2 SASEGT. The CDR3 region has the DNA TGTGCCAGCAGTGAGACAGGGTTGGGCTACACCTTC. This sequence encodes CASSETGLGYTF.

The chain couples TRBV4-3 to TRBJ2-3; maybe TRBD2 (5 bases). The germline V gene has CDR1 LGHNA and CDR2 YSLEER. The CDR3 is made up of 13 amino acids. Deletions cut 3 bases from V and 6 bases from J, with 10 bases between. CDR3 in DNA: TGCGCCAGCAGCCATGATTCGGGGGATACGCAGTATTTT. This gives the protein CASSHDSGDTQYF.

The rearrangement joins TRBV12-5 to TRBJ2-4; weak D call: TRBD2 (5 bases). The ends were cut back, 1 base at V and 3 bases at J, with 10 bases in the middle. In germline, CDR1 is LGHNT, CDR2 FRNRAP. CDR3 length equals 15 residues. In DNA, the CDR3 is TGTGCTAGTGGTTTGGGGAGGTTAGACAAAAACATTCAGTACTTC. Translating gives CASGLGRLDKNIQYF.

As DNA, the CDR3 is TGCGCCAGCAGCCTTGGGACACCCCTAGAAGCTTTCTTT. It translates to CASSLGTPLEAFF. V and J are TRBV5-1 and TRBJ1-1; possibly TRBD1 for D (6 bases). Germline V gives CDR1 SGHRS, CDR2 YFSETQ. This CDR3 has 13 amino acids. Trimming cost V 4 bases and J 8 bases, with 15 bases left between them.

Concerning this clone: One end of the junction is discordant with germline, which a read error may explain. This chain uses TRBV14 with TRBJ2-1, with 8 bases fitting TRBD2. The CDR3 sequence is 14 residues long. Germline loops: CDR1 SGHDN, CDR2 FVKESK. In DNA, the CDR3 is TGCGCCAGCAGCCAAGGGCGGGGGGCTTATCAGCAGCTCTTC. It is translated as CASSQGRGAYQQLF.

V is TRBV7-9 and J is TRBJ1-3; TRBD1 might be the D (5 bases). Germline assignment: CDR1 SEHNR and CDR2 FQNEAQ (reference sequence). This CDR3 comprises 16 residues. With 1 base removed from V and 0 bases from J, the gap between germline ends came to 10 bases. DNA of the CDR3: TGTGCCAGCAGCTTAGAAGCCAGGGTCTCTGGAAACACCATATATTTT. This encodes CASSLEARVSGNTIYF.

V is TRBV19 and J is TRBJ1-1; D gene uncertain. The CDR3 consists of 15 residues. Germline CDR1 and CDR2: LNHDA and SQIVND (reference sequence). The V gene lost 6 bases and the J gene lost 0 bases, with 14 bases spanning the gap. CDR3 sequence: CASRTQSGMNTEAFF. The CDR3 DNA is TGTGCCAGTAGAACCCAAAGTGGCATGAACACTGAAGCTTTCTTT.

V is TRBV4-3 and J is TRBJ2-4, with TRBD1 identical over 8 bases. CDR1 LGHNA and CDR2 YSLEER come from the germline V gene. V dropped 1 base and J dropped 2; count of bases not matched to a gene: 4. This CDR3 is built from 16 residues. The CDR3 DNA reads TGCGCCAGCAGCCAAGGATGGACAGGGCCCAAAAACATTCAGTACTTC. Translated: CASSQGWTGPKNIQYF.

V gene TRBV5-4 combines with J gene TRBJ2-3, with 7 nucleotides matching TRBD1. The germline V gene has CDR1 SGHNT and CDR2 YYREEE (reference sequence). The CDR3 has 14 amino acids. V shed 3 bases and J 4 bases; nucleotides not matched to a gene: 5. The CDR3 is CASSSRQGPDTQYF. The DNA for the CDR3 is TGTGCCAGCAGCTCCAGACAGGGTCCAGATACGCAGTATTTT.

The chain carries TRBV6-5 and TRBJ1-1, with D perhaps TRBD1 (6 bases). Germline V gives CDR1 MNHEY, CDR2 SVGAGI. The CDR3 sequence is 14 residues long. V was shortened by 6 bases and J by 0 bases, with 11 bases between the two germline ends. The CDR3 reads CASSPTGMNTEAFF. The CDR3 bases are TGTGCCAGCAGCCCGACAGGTATGAACACTGAAGCTTTCTTT.

The gene calls are TRBV7-2 and TRBJ2-1, with D unresolved. Germline CDR1 reads SGHTA; CDR2 reads FQGNSA. Trimming removed 7 bases from V and 0 bases from J, with 13 bases in between. The CDR3 is 15 amino acids. The CDR3 protein is CASIPLPRSYNEQFF. In nucleotides, the CDR3 is TGTGCCAGCATCCCTTTACCGCGCTCCTACAATGAGCAGTTCTTC.

The V and J genes are TRBV5-1 and TRBJ1-1; TRBD1 might be the D (5 bases). With 4 bases removed from V and 4 bases from J, the gap between germline ends came to 14 bases. This CDR3 is 14 amino acids long. CDR1 is SGHRS, CDR2 YFSETQ, per germline. The CDR3 reads CASSLRVGATEAFF. The CDR3 DNA reads as TGCGCCAGCAGCCTCAGGGTTGGGGCCACTGAAGCTTTCTTT. Combining the CDR3 with reference TRBV5-1 and TRBJ1-1 gives the whole variable domain KAGVTQTPRYLIKTRGQQVTLSCSPISGHRSVSWYQQTPGQGLQFLFEYFSETQRNKGNFPGRFSGRQFSNSRSEMNVSTLELGDSALYLCASSLRVGATEAFFGQGTRLTVV.

The rearrangement links TRBV5-1 to TRBJ2-5, with 13 bases identical to TRBD2. Germline values: CDR1 SGHRS, CDR2 YFSETQ. The CDR3 is 18 amino acids. J lost 0 bases, V lost 2 bases, and 7 bases had no gene match. The CDR3 nucleotides are TGCGCCAGCAGCTTTCGACTAGCGGGGGGCCTTAACCAAGAGACCCAGTACTTC. Amino acid sequence: CASSFRLAGGLNQETQYF.

The rearrangement links TRBV7-2 to TRBJ2-7; D possibly corresponds to TRBD1 (6 bases). The length of the CDR3 is 13 residues. V was cut by 11 bases and J by 5 bases, with 19 bases left in between. The V gene's germline CDR1 is SGHTA and CDR2 FQGNSA. CDR3 region: CAVGYGAGDEQYF. The CDR3 bases are TGTGCCGTTGGGTACGGGGCAGGGGACGAGCAGTACTTC.

In DNA form, the CDR3 reads TGTGCCAGTAGTCTTACAGGGTACGAGCAGTACTTC. Translation: CASSLTGYEQYF. The chain carries TRBV19 and TRBJ2-7; D perhaps matches TRBD1 (6 bases). The CDR3 consists of 12 residues. V lost 5 bases, J lost 4 bases, and 9 bases lay in between. Germline-derived CDR1 and CDR2 are LNHDA and SQIVND (reference sequence). The full variable domain, in which reference TRBV19 and TRBJ2-7 provide the parts outside the CDR3, is DGGITQSPKYLFRKEGQNVTLSCEQNLNHDAMYWYRQDPGQGLRLIYYSQIVNDFQKGDIAEGYSVSREKKESFPLTVTSAQKNPTAFYLCASSLTGYEQYFGPGTRLTVT.

CDR3 nucleotide sequence: TGTGCCAGCAGCTTGAGAAGACGGGGCGAGCAGTACTTC. As protein: CASSLRRRGEQYF. This rearrangement joins TRBV5-6 to TRBJ2-7; the D gene is possibly TRBD2 (5 bases). The germline gives CDR1 SGHDT, CDR2 YYEEEE. The V and J ends lost 1 base and 6 bases respectively, with 11 bases between them. CDR3 length: 13 amino acids.

The CDR3 coding sequence is TGTGCCAGCAGGAGGGGACAGGGCAATAGCAATCAGCCCCAGCATTTT. It specifies CASRRGQGNSNQPQHF. V gene TRBV25-1 combines with J gene TRBJ1-5, with 9 bases fitting TRBD1. The length of the CDR3 is 16 residues. Germline loops: CDR1 MGHDK, CDR2 SYGVNS. J lost 0 bases, V lost 6 bases, and 6 bases had no gene match. Together with reference TRBV25-1 and TRBJ1-5, the CDR3 gives the full variable domain: EADIYQTPRYLVIGTGKKITLECSQTMGHDKMYWYQQDPGMELHLIHYSYGVNSTEKGDLSSESTVSRIRTEHFPLTLESARPSHTSQYLCASRRGQGNSNQPQHFGDGTRLSIL.

The chain uses TRBV7-9 and TRBJ2-3, with 15 nucleotides matching TRBD2. CDR1 is SEHNR, CDR2 FQNEAQ, per germline (reference sequence). V lost 6 bases, J lost 9 bases, and 4 bases stayed unmatched. The CDR3 has 14 amino acids. The CDR3 sequence is CASRPGTSGGTQYF. In DNA form, the CDR3 reads TGTGCCAGCAGACCGGGGACTAGCGGGGGGACGCAGTATTTT.

The gene calls are TRBV9 and TRBJ2-3, with 13 bases that match TRBD2. The V gene end was trimmed by 3 bases and the J gene end by 2 bases; junction bases not matched to a gene: 6. The length of the CDR3 is 17 residues. Looked up from germline, CDR1 is SGDLS and CDR2 is YYNGEE. CDR3 bases: TGTGCCAGCAGCGGTACTAGCGGGGGGGCCTACACAGATACGCAGTATTTT. Its protein product is CASSGTSGGAYTDTQYF.

The V call is TRBV6-1, the J call TRBJ2-2, with D tentatively TRBD1 (6 bases). The V and J ends lost 5 bases and 4 bases respectively, with 11 bases between them. The CDR3 spans 14 residues. Germline V gene data show CDR1 as MNHNS and CDR2 as SASEGT. The CDR3 loop reads CASSPTGTTGELFF. The CDR3, as DNA: TGTGCCAGCAGTCCAACAGGGACCACCGGGGAGCTGTTTTTT.

The chain carries TRBV27 and TRBJ2-2; TRBD2 agrees at 7 bases. Trimming at V came to 6 bases and at J to 10 bases, leaving 14 bases not matched to a gene. Per the germline V gene, CDR1 is MNHEY and CDR2 is SMNVEV (reference sequence). There are 15 residues in the CDR3. Here the CDR3 DNA reads TGTGCCAGCAGCGAAGCGGGGCCGCATACTACGGAGCTGTTTTTT. It yields the protein CASSEAGPHTTELFF.

The chain combines TRBV7-2 with TRBJ2-3; 7 nucleotides agree with TRBD1. Germline V lookup: CDR1 SGHTA, CDR2 FQGNSA. The CDR3 contains 16 residues. The J segment lost 0 bases and the V segment lost 2 bases, leaving 5 bases of the junction unmatched. This chain's CDR3 is CASSLMTGLSTDTQYF. Here the CDR3 DNA reads TGTGCCAGCAGCTTAATGACAGGGCTAAGCACAGATACGCAGTATTTT. Combining the CDR3 with reference TRBV7-2 and TRBJ2-3 gives the whole variable domain GAGVSQSPSNKVTEKGKDVELRCDPISGHTALYWYRQSLGQGLEFLIYFQGNSAPDKSGLPSDRFSAERTGGSVSTLTIQRTQQEDSAVYLCASSLMTGLSTDTQYFGPGTRLTVL.